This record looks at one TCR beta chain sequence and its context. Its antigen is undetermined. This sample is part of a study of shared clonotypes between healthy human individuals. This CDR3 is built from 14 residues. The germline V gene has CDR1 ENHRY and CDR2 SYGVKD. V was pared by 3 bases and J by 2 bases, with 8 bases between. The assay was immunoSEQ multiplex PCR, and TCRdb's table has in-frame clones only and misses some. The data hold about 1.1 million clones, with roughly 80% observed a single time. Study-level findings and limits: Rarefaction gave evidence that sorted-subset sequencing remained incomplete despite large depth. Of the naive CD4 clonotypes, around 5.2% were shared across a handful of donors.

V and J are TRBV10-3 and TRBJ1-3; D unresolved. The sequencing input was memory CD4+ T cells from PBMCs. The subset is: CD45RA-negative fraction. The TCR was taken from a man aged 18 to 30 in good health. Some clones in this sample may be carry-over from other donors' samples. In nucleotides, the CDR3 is TGTGCCATCAGTGACACAGAAACTGGAAACACCATATATTTT. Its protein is CAISDTETGNTIYF.